This T cell receptor beta chain was sequenced in a study of T cells in Graves' hyperthyroidism and ophthalmopathy. The wider study: Peripheral blood specimens were obtained at initial diagnosis, prior to any treatment.

V was trimmed by 3 bases and J by 3 bases, leaving 17 bases between them. The CDR3 has 16 amino acids. TCR beta CDR3 sequences were amplified from RNA transcripts. First-round RT-PCR of the TCR CDR3 relied on the HTBI primer set. One entry per CDR3 protein results from TCRdb running MiXCR on the multiplex PCR reads. The sample lists roughly 580,000 distinct CDR3 sequences, about 15% occurring once. This clonotype was counted at least ten times. Sequencing was carried out using blood. This receptor was identified in a woman younger than 45 with Graves' hyperthyroidism that later progressed to Graves' ophthalmopathy. The gene calls are TRBV12-3 or TRBV12-4 and TRBJ1-1, with D tentatively TRBD1 (5 bases). Here the CDR3 reads CASSLPGPYSDTEAFF. CDR3 in DNA: TGTGCCAGCAGTTTGCCAGGGCCCTACTCTGACACTGAAGCTTTCTTT.